This T cell receptor beta chain was recorded in a study of control samples from healthy donors and cancer patients. The germline V gene encodes CDR1 SNHLY and CDR2 FYNNEI. Trimming took 6 bases from V and 7 from J, leaving 15 bases between them. This CDR3 spans 13 amino acids. Measured with immunoSEQ multiplex PCR; TCRdb has only the in-frame clones, and not every one. Of about 160,000 clones listed, around 96% were seen once; the top ten hold just over 1%. The TCR was taken from a woman aged 25 to 39 in good health. Sequencing was done on a sample of blood. The chain joins TRBV2 to TRBJ1-1, with D possibly TRBD1 on 6 matching bases. Written as DNA, the CDR3 is TGTGCCAGCAGATCAGGGGTGGGTCTTGAAGCTTTCTTT. It is translated as CASRSGVGLEAFF.